These 19 T cell receptor beta chains were sequenced from one sample in a study of pediatric ulcerative colitis. The rectum was sampled with one to two pinch biopsies at colonoscopy. TCRdb keeps only in-frame clones here, not all; method: immunoSEQ multiplex PCR. The sample lists some 10,000 clones, roughly 80% seen once, with about 3.7% in the top ten. The specimen was gut tissue. The source of these receptors is a girl aged 5-17 years who was a control in a study of pediatric ulcerative colitis.

This chain links TRBV30 with TRBJ2-1, with TRBD1 matching over 10 bases. The junction had 1 base not matched to a gene; V was cut back by 5 bases and J by 0 bases. Germline CDR1 GTSNPN, CDR2 SVGIG (reference sequence). The CDR3 is made up of 14 amino acids. The CDR3 sequence: CAWGTGVSYNEQFF. The CDR3 DNA is TGTGCCTGGGGGACAGGGGTCTCCTACAATGAGCAGTTCTTC.

CDR3 loop: CASKGQGATEAFF. The CDR3 nucleotides read TGTGCCTCGAAGGGACAGGGGGCCACTGAAGCTTTCTTT. The J gene is TRBJ1-1, the V gene TRBV30, with 12 bases that match TRBD1. The germline CDR1 and CDR2 sequences are GTSNPN and SVGIG (reference sequence). CDR3 length: 13 amino acids. Trimming at V came to 7 bases and at J to 4 bases, leaving 4 bases not matched to a gene.

The genes are TRBV5-6 and TRBJ2-7; TRBD1 is a possible D gene (5 bases). Germline V gene data show CDR1 as SGHDT and CDR2 as YYEEEE. The ends were cut back, 5 bases at V and 7 bases at J, with 16 bases in the middle. The length of the CDR3 is 13 residues. The CDR3 region has the DNA TGTGCCAGCAGGGACAAATACCCCTCAGAGCAGTACTTC. This sequence encodes CASRDKYPSEQYF.

The V gene is TRBV14, the J gene TRBJ2-7; no definite D call. The CDR3 has 14 amino acids. Germline values: CDR1 SGHDN, CDR2 FVKESK. Trimming took off 2 bases at V and 6 bases at J, with 14 bases between the two ends. The CDR3: CASSQSPNRGEQYF. CDR3 coding DNA: TGTGCCAGCAGCCAATCTCCCAACCGCGGCGAGCAGTACTTC.

CDR3 bases: TGCGCCAGCAGCGAGACTAGCGGGATTTTAGAGCAGTACTTC. Amino acids: CASSETSGILEQYF. The chain employs TRBV10-1 and TRBJ2-7, with 11 bases identical to TRBD2. CDR3 length: 14 residues. CDR1 WNHNN and CDR2 SYGVQD come from the germline V gene (reference sequence). J was trimmed by 7 bases and V by 6 bases; bases with no gene match: 8.

The chain combines TRBV14 with TRBJ2-7, with 8 nucleotides matching TRBD1. The CDR3 has 15 residues. Germline CDR1 SGHDN, CDR2 FVKESK. Trimming cost V 0 bases and J 5 bases; bases outside gene matches: 6. CDR3 DNA: TGTGCCAGCAGCCAAGATTTGGACAGGGTGCACGAGCAGTACTTC. This gives the protein CASSQDLDRVHEQYF.

CDR3 sequence (DNA): TGTGCCAGCAGCTTGGTGACTAGCGCCATTTCAGATACGCAGTATTTT. Protein sequence: CASSLVTSAISDTQYF. The V and J genes are TRBV5-4 and TRBJ2-3, with 8 nucleotides matching TRBD2. The trim removed 0 bases at V and 4 bases at J, leaving 7 bases unmatched. The CDR3 sequence is 16 residues long. Germline lookup yields CDR1 SGHNT and CDR2 YYREEE (reference sequence).

V and J are TRBV6-5 and TRBJ1-2; D gene unclear. V lost 3 bases, J lost 9 bases, and 8 bases lay in between. Per germline, CDR1 MNHEY and CDR2 SVGAGI. The CDR3 runs to 11 residues. As DNA, the CDR3 is TGTGCCAGCAGTTATGGGTCTCGCTACACCTTC. This encodes CASSYGSRYTF.

CDR3 sequence reads: CASSFSSSINQPQHF. CDR3 DNA sequence: TGTGCCAGCAGTTTCTCCAGCAGTATCAATCAGCCCCAGCATTTT. The chain has TRBV28 and TRBJ1-5; D is uncertain. V was clipped by 3 bases and J by 3 bases, with 12 bases between them. There are 15 residues in the CDR3. Germline V gene sequence: CDR1 MDHEN, CDR2 SYDVKM.

The sample holds one count of this clone. The chain links TRBV28 to TRBJ2-7; unclear D gene. CDR1 and CDR2 (germline): MDHEN, SYDVKM. Trimming left V 4 bases short and J 4 bases short, with 11 bases between. The CDR3 contains 13 residues. The CDR3 region is CASSSRTPYEQYF. The CDR3 nucleotides read TGTGCCAGCAGTTCCCGAACCCCTTACGAGCAGTACTTC.

This chain joins TRBV4-3 and TRBJ2-7, with D tentatively TRBD2 (5 bases). Between the trimmed V and J ends, which lost 4 bases and 3 bases, there was a span of 13 bases. Per germline, CDR1 LGHNA and CDR2 YSLEER. The CDR3 has 14 amino acids. This CDR3 is CASSPAGSDYEQYF. CDR3 coding DNA: TGCGCCAGCAGCCCGGCGGGCTCTGACTACGAGCAGTACTTC.

The rearrangement uses TRBV30 and TRBJ2-2; the D gene could be TRBD1 or TRBD2 (6 bases each). CDR1 is GTSNPN and CDR2 is SVGIG in the germline V gene (reference sequence). Trimming cost V 4 bases and J 6 bases, with 12 bases left between them. The CDR3 covers 13 residues. CDR3 loop: CAWNLRGAGELFF. As DNA, the CDR3 is TGTGCCTGGAATTTGAGGGGGGCCGGGGAGCTGTTTTTT.

The chain is built from TRBV15 and TRBJ2-7, with 13 bases fitting TRBD2. The V gene's germline CDR1 is LNHNV and CDR2 YYDKDF (reference sequence). Trimming at V came to 4 bases and at J to 2 bases, leaving 20 bases not matched to a gene. CDR3 length: 21 residues. As DNA, the CDR3 is TGTGCCACCAGCAACTCCGGGGGACTAGCGGGACCTGACCATCTACCCTACGAGCAGTACTTC. Translated, it gives CATSNSGGLAGPDHLPYEQYF.

The V and J genes are TRBV7-9 and TRBJ1-2; TRBD1 agrees at 11 bases. The length of the CDR3 is 16 residues. V lost 5 bases and J lost 5; bases outside the gene matches: 10. Per germline, CDR1 SEHNR and CDR2 FQNEAQ (reference sequence). The CDR3 bases are TGTGCCAGCAGCCTTCTAGCCGGGACAGGGGGATATGGCTACACCTTC. It is translated as CASSLLAGTGGYGYTF.

The V and J genes are TRBV29-1 and TRBJ1-5, with 7 bases lining up with TRBD1. The V and J ends lost 5 bases and 0 bases, in that order; junction bases with no gene match: 4. This CDR3 spans 14 amino acids. The germline V gene has CDR1 SQVTM and CDR2 ANQGSEA. As DNA, the CDR3 is TGCAGCGTTACCGGGACAGATAGCAATCAGCCCCAGCATTTT. Residues: CSVTGTDSNQPQHF.

The chain carries TRBV19 and TRBJ1-1, with D possibly being TRBD1 (5 bases). V dropped 11 bases and J dropped 7 bases, with 20 bases sitting between them. The germline CDR1 and CDR2 sequences are LNHDA and SQIVND (reference sequence). The CDR3 consists of 13 residues. The CDR3 nucleotides read TGTGCCTCTAAGACCCAGGGTATAGGTGAAGCTTTCTTT. Protein: CASKTQGIGEAFF.

The V call is TRBV12-5, the J call TRBJ2-7; 9 bases align to TRBD2. V dropped 2 bases and J dropped 4; count of bases not matched to a gene: 15. Germline V gene sequence: CDR1 LGHNT, CDR2 FRNRAP. The CDR3 is made up of 18 amino acids. The CDR3 sequence is CASGLRGRKAGGPYEQYF. The CDR3 region has the DNA TGTGCTAGTGGTTTGAGGGGGCGCAAAGCGGGAGGACCATACGAGCAGTACTTC.

This chain uses TRBV27 with TRBJ2-7; D is uncertain. This CDR3 has 13 amino acids. Germline V gene lookup returns CDR1 MNHEY and CDR2 SMNVEV (reference sequence). Trimming left V 6 bases short and J 0 bases short, with 9 bases between. CDR3 residues: CASSQEPSYEQYF. As DNA, the CDR3 is TGTGCCAGCAGCCAGGAGCCCTCCTACGAGCAGTACTTC.

The rearrangement joins TRBV14 to TRBJ2-4; the D gene is possibly TRBD1 (7 bases). The length of the CDR3 is 16 residues. The germline gives CDR1 SGHDN, CDR2 FVKESK. V was clipped by 1 base and J by 1 base, with 11 bases between them. DNA of the CDR3: TGTGCCAGCAGCCAAGCACAGGGGAGGGCCAAAAACATTCAGTACTTC. It yields the protein CASSQAQGRAKNIQYF. The full variable domain, rest sourced from reference TRBV14 and TRBJ2-4, is EAGVTQFPSHSVIEKGQTVTLRCDPISGHDNLYWYRRVMGKEIKFLLHFVKESKQDESGMPNNRFLAERTGGTYSTLKVQPAELEDSGVYFCASSQAQGRAKNIQYFGAGTRLSVL.